The 3 T cell receptor beta chains below all came from one sample that was sequenced in a study of T cell repertoires in cytomegalovirus infection. TCRdb passed the reads through MiXCR, listing each CDR3 protein once. The top ten clones hold roughly 19% of a sample with a few hundred thousand distinct CDR3 sequences, 22% of them seen once. What these receptors recognize is not known. The sample consisted of cultured PBMCs, taken from culture after CMV antigen stimulation. These receptors were taken from a human donor in good health (CMV status not recorded). Some clones in this sample may be carry-over from other donors' samples.

The chain couples TRBV6-6 to TRBJ1-1, with D uncertain. Trimming took 0 bases from V and 5 from J, leaving 16 bases between them. The CDR3 runs 16 residues. Germline CDR1 reads MNHNY; CDR2 reads SVGAGI (reference sequence). The CDR3 loop reads CASSYSDGVGPTEAFF. Here the CDR3 DNA reads TGTGCCAGCAGTTACTCGGATGGGGTCGGGCCTACTGAAGCTTTCTTT.

The genes are TRBV7-9 and TRBJ2-1; D gene ambiguous. The germline V and J ends were trimmed by 4 bases and 4 bases, with 20 bases remaining between them. The length of the CDR3 is 17 residues. Germline V lookup: CDR1 SEHNR, CDR2 FQNEAQ (reference sequence). The CDR3 region is CASSSPVGTGGYNEQFF. The CDR3 region has the DNA TGTGCCAGCAGCTCTCCCGTTGGTACTGGTGGATACAATGAGCAGTTCTTC.

This clonotype was found a few times. The chain uses TRBV6-2 or TRBV6-3 and TRBJ2-3; D tentatively fits TRBD1 or TRBD2 (5 bases each). V shed 0 bases and J shed 2 bases, with 6 bases lying between them. The CDR3 has 14 amino acids. In germline, CDR1 is MNHEY, CDR2 SVGEGT. In DNA, the CDR3 is TGTGCCAGCAGTTACTCCGGGACCACAGATACGCAGTATTTT. This encodes CASSYSGTTDTQYF.